This T cell receptor beta chain is drawn from a study of blood T cell repertoires in COVID-19. Only one count was recorded for this clone. Trimming at V came to 5 bases and at J to 1 base, leaving 2 bases not matched to a gene. Germline V gene data show CDR1 as SGHVS and CDR2 as FQNEAQ. The CDR3 is made up of 14 amino acids. Sequencing used immunoSEQ multiplex PCR; TCRdb keeps in-frame clones, though not all of them. The profile shows about 180,000 clones, over 75% of them singletons. The V gene is TRBV7-8, the J gene TRBJ2-7; 10 positions agree with TRBD1. This TCR was sampled from a person between 65 and 79 years old with COVID-19, enrolled during active disease. Specimen: peripheral blood. DNA of the CDR3: TGTGCCAGCAGCCGGGACAGGGGATCCTACGAGCAGTACTTC. Protein: CASSRDRGSYEQYF. Full variable domain (remainder filled in from reference TRBV7-8 and TRBJ2-7): GAGVSQSPRYKVAKRGQDVALRCDPISGHVSLFWYQQALGQGPEFLTYFQNEAQLDKSGLPSDRFFAERPEGSVSTLKIQRTQQEDSAVYLCASSRDRGSYEQYFGPGTRLTVT.